The 10 T cell receptor beta chains below come from one sample, sequenced in a study of blood T cell repertoires in COVID-19. The data were produced by immunoSEQ multiplex PCR, yet TCRdb's version contains in-frame clones alone and is incomplete. Seen here are 250,000 to 350,000 clones, around 89% observed once, and the top ten hold roughly an eighth. Sequencing was done on a sample of peripheral blood. These receptor sequences come from a woman in her fifties or sixties with acute or convalescent COVID-19.

The CDR3 coding sequence is TGTGCCTGGGCTAGCGGGAGGACTACAGATACGCAGTATTTT. It translates to CAWASGRTTDTQYF. The chain links TRBV30 to TRBJ2-3, with 11 bases aligning to TRBD2. With 5 bases clipped from V and 3 bases from J, the junction kept 4 bases outside the gene matches. Germline CDR1 is GTSNPN and CDR2 is SVGIG (reference sequence). The CDR3 runs to 14 residues.

This rearrangement joins TRBV28 to TRBJ1-4; 8 nucleotides agree with TRBD1. V shed 2 bases, J shed 7 bases, and the junction held 3 bases outside the gene matches. The CDR3 sequence is 14 residues long. The germline gives CDR1 MDHEN, CDR2 SYDVKM. The CDR3: CASSLETGAEKLFF. The CDR3 DNA reads as TGTGCCAGCAGTTTAGAGACAGGGGCTGAAAAACTGTTTTTT.

Written as DNA, the CDR3 is TGTGCCTGGAGGGCATTTAATGAAAAACTGTTTTTT. It encodes CAWRAFNEKLFF. J is TRBJ1-4 and V is TRBV30; D is uncertain. The V end lost 3 bases, the J end lost 4 bases, and 6 bases lay between the germline ends. CDR1 is GTSNPN and CDR2 is SVGIG in the germline V gene (reference sequence). This CDR3 contains 12 residues. The whole variable domain, remainder taken from reference TRBV30 and TRBJ1-4, is SQTIHQWPATLVQPVGSPLSLECTVEGTSNPNLYWYRQAAGRGLQLLFYSVGIGQISSEVPQNLSASRPQDRQFILSSKKLLLSDSGFYLCAWRAFNEKLFFGSGTQLSVL.

The sample holds one count of this clone. The chain carries TRBV27 and TRBJ1-5, with D perhaps TRBD1 (5 bases). The ends were cut back, 3 bases at V and 1 base at J, with 10 bases in the middle. The length of the CDR3 is 15 residues. Germline V gives CDR1 MNHEY, CDR2 SMNVEV (reference sequence). CDR3 loop: CASSFQGRSNQPQHF. CDR3 sequence (DNA): TGTGCCAGCAGTTTCCAGGGAAGGAGCAATCAGCCCCAGCATTTT.

Details on this clone: A junction boundary mismatches the germline segment, possibly from a read error. The V call is TRBV6-5, the J call TRBJ1-2; 8 bases match TRBD1. The CDR3 consists of 13 residues. CDR1 and CDR2 (germline): MNHEY, SVGAGI. The CDR3 protein is CASSCLRRDRNPF. CDR3 coding DNA: TGTGCCAGCAGTTGCCTTCGGAGGGACAGGAATCCTTTC.

The chain joins TRBV27 to TRBJ1-4; D is undetermined. CDR3 length: 16 residues. Germline CDR1 reads MNHEY; CDR2 reads SMNVEV (reference sequence). The germline V and J ends were trimmed by 7 bases and 0 bases, with 15 bases remaining between them. The CDR3 spells CASTPSVGATNEKLFF. Written as DNA, the CDR3 is TGTGCCAGCACTCCCTCGGTGGGCGCAACTAATGAAAAACTGTTTTTT.

The chain recombines TRBV9 with TRBJ2-7; D possibly corresponds to TRBD1 (6 bases). Germline lookup yields CDR1 SGDLS and CDR2 YYNGEE. The V gene lost 0 bases and the J gene lost 0 bases, with 7 bases spanning the gap. The CDR3 loop spans 14 amino acids. The CDR3 loop reads CASSVGQASYEQYF. DNA for the CDR3: TGTGCCAGCAGCGTAGGACAGGCCTCCTACGAGCAGTACTTC.

This clone was detected only a few times. The chain combines TRBV29-1 with TRBJ2-7; 9 positions match TRBD2. The junction had 9 bases not matched to a gene; V was cut back by 7 bases and J by 2 bases. Germline-derived CDR1 and CDR2 are SQVTM and ANQGSEA. The CDR3 loop spans 14 amino acids. This CDR3 is CSAKGAGGPYEQYF. In nucleotides, the CDR3 is TGCAGCGCCAAGGGAGCGGGGGGCCCCTACGAGCAGTACTTC.

This clone is a singleton in its sample. The V gene is TRBV27, the J gene TRBJ1-6, with D unresolved. V was pared by 5 bases and J by 0 bases, with 11 bases between. The length of the CDR3 is 16 residues. Germline lookup yields CDR1 MNHEY and CDR2 SMNVEV (reference sequence). CDR3 in DNA: TGTGCCAGCAGTCCTGACATGGGCTCCTATAATTCACCCCTCCACTTT. It yields the protein CASSPDMGSYNSPLHF.

This clone was seen only once. The chain has TRBV14 and TRBJ1-3; D is unresolved. Germline V gene lookup returns CDR1 SGHDN and CDR2 FVKESK. The CDR3 loop spans 16 amino acids. Trimming took off 4 bases at V and 0 bases at J, with 13 bases between the two ends. CDR3 loop: CASSRPGSLSGNTIYF. The CDR3 coding sequence is TGTGCCAGCAGCCGGCCGGGGTCGCTCTCTGGAAACACCATATATTTT.